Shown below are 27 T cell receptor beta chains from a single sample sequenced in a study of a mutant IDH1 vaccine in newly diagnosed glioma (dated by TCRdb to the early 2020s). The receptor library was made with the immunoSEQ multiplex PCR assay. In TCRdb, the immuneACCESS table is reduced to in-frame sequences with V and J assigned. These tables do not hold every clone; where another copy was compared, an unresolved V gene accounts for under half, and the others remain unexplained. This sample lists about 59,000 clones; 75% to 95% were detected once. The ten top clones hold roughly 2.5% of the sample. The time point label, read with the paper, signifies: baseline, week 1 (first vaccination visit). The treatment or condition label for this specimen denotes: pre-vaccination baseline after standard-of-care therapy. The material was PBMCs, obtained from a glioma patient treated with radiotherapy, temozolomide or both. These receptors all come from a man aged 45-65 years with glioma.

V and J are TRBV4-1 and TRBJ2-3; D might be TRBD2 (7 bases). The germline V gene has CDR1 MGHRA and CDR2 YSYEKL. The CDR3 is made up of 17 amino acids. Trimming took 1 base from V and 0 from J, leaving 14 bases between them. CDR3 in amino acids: CASSQANRGASTDTQYF. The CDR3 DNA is TGCGCCAGCAGCCAAGCTAATCGGGGGGCTAGCACAGATACGCAGTATTTT.

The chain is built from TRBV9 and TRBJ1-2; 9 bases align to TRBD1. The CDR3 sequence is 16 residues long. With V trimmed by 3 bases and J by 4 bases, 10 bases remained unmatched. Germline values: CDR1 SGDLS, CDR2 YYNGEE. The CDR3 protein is CASSGIRGQGLYGYTF. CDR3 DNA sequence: TGTGCCAGCAGCGGAATAAGAGGACAGGGGCTCTATGGCTACACCTTC.

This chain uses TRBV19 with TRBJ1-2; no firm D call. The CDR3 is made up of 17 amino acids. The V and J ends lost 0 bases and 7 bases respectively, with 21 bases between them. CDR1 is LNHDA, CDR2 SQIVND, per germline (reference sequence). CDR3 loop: CASSIEKSPYGAFGYTF. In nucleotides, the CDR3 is TGTGCCAGTAGTATAGAGAAAAGTCCCTATGGTGCTTTTGGCTACACCTTC.

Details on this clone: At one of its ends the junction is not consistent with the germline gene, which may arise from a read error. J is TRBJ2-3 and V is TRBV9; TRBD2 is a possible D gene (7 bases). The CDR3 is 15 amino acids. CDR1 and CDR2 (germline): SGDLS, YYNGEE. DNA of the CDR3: TGTGCCAGCACCGTATCCGGGGGGCAGGGAGATACGCAGTATTTT. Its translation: CASTVSGGQGDTQYF. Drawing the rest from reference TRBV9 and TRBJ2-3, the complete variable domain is DSGVTQTPKHLITATGQRVTLRCSPRSGDLSVYWYQQSLDQGLQFLIQYYNGEERAKGNILERFSAQQFPDLHSELNLSSLELGDSALYFCASTVSGGQGDTQYFGPGTRLTVL.

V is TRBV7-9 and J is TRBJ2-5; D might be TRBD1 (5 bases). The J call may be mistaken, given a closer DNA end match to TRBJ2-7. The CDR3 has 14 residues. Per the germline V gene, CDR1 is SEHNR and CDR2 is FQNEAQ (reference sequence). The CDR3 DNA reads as TGTGCCAGCAGCTTAAGGGGCCGGACCTACGAGCAGTACTTC. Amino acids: CASSLRGRTYEQYF.

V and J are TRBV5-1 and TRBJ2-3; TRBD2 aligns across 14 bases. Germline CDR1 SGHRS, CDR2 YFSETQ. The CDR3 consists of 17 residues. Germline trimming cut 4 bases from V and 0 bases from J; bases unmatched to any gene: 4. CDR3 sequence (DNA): TGCGCCAGCAGCCCGGGACTAGCGGGGGTTAGCACAGATACGCAGTATTTT. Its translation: CASSPGLAGVSTDTQYF.

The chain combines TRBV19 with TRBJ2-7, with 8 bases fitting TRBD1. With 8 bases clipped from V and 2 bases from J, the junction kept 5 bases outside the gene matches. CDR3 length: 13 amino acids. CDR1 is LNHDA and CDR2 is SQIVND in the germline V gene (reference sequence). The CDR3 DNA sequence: TGTGCCAGTCAGGGGGCGCAAGCCTACGAGCAGTACTTC. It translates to CASQGAQAYEQYF.

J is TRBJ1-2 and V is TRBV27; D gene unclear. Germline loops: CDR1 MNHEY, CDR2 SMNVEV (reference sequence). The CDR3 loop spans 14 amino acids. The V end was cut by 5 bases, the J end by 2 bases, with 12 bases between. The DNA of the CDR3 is TGTGCCAGCAGTAGGTTTGGGCAGAACTATGGCTACACCTTC. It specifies CASSRFGQNYGYTF.

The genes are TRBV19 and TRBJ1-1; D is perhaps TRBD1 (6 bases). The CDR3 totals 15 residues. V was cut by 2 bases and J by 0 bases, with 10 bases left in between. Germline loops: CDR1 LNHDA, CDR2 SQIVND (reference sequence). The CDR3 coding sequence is TGTGCCAGTAGTATACCGGCAGGGGTGAACACTGAAGCTTTCTTT. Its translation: CASSIPAGVNTEAFF.

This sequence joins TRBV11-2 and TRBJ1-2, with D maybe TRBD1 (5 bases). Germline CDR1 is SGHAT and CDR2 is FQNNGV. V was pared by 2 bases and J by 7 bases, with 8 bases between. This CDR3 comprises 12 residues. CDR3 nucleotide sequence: TGTGCCAGCAGCTTAATCGGGGGTGGCTACACCTTC. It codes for CASSLIGGGYTF.

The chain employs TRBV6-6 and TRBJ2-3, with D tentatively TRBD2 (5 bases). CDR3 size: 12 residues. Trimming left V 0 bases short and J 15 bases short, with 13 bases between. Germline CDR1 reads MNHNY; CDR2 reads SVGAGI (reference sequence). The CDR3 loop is CASSYSRVRDYF. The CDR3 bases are TGTGCCAGCAGTTACTCGAGGGTTCGCGATTATTTT.

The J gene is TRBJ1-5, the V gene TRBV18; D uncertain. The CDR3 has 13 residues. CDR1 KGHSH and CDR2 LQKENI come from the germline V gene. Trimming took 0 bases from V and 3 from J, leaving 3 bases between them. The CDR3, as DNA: TGTGCCAGCTCACCACCTAACAATCAGCCCCAGCATTTT. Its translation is CASSPPNNQPQHF.

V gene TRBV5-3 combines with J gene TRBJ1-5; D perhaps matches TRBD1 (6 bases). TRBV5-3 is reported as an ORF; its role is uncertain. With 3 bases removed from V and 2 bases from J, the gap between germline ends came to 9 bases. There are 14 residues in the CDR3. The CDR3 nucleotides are TGTGCCAGAAGCTCCGGGACACGCAATCAGCCCCAGCATTTT. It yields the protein CARSSGTRNQPQHF.

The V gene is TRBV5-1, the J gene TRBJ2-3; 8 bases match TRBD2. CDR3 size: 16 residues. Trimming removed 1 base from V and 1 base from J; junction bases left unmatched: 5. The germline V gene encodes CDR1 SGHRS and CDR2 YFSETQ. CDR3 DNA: TGCGCCAGCAGCTTGTTCCAAGCGGGAGGCACAGATACGCAGTATTTT. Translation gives CASSLFQAGGTDTQYF.

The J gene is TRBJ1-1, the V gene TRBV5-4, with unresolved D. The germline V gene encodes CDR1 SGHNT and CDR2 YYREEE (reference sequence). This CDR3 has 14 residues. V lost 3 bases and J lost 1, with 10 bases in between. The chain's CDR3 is CASSSKWGNTEAFF. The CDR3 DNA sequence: TGTGCCAGCAGCTCAAAATGGGGGAACACTGAAGCTTTCTTT.

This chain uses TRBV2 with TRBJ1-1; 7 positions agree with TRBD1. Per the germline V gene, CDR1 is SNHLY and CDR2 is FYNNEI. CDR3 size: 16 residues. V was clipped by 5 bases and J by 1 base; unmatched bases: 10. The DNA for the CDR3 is TGTGCCAGCAGTAGACAGGGTCCCGCCAGGAACACTGAAGCTTTCTTT. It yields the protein CASSRQGPARNTEAFF.

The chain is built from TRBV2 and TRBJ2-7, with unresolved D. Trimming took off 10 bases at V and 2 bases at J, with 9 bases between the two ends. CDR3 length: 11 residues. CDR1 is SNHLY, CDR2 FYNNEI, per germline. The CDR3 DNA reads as TGTGCCACCACCCCAACCTACGAGCAGTACTTC. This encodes CATTPTYEQYF.

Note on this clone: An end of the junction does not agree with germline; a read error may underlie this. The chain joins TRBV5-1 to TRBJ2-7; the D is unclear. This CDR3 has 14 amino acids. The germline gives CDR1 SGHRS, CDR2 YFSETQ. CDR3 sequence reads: CASTRDQTFYEQYF. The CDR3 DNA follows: TGTGCCAGCACTCGAGACCAGACGTTCTACGAGCAGTACTTC.

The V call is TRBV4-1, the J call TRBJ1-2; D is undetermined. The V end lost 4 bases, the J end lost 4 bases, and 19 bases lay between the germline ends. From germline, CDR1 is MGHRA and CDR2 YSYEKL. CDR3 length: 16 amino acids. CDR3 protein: CASSPGLSHPLYGYTF. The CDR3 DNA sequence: TGCGCCAGCAGCCCTGGACTGAGCCACCCCCTCTATGGCTACACCTTC.

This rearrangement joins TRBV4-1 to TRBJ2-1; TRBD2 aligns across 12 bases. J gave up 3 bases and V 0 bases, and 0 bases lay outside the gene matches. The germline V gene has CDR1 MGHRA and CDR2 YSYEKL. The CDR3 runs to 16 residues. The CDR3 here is CASSQETSGGYNEQFF. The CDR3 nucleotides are TGCGCCAGCAGCCAAGAGACTAGCGGGGGCTACAATGAGCAGTTCTTC.

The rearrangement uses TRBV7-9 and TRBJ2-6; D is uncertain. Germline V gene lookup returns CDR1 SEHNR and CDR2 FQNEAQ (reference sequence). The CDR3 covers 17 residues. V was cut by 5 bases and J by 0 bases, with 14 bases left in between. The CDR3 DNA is TGTGCCAGCAGCACCTTGATAGGGTACTCTGGGGCCAACGTCCTGACTTTC. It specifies CASSTLIGYSGANVLTF.

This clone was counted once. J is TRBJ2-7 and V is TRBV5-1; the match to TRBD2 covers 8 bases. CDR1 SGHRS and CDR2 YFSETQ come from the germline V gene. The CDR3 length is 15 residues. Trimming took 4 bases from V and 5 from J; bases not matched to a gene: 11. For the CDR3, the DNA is TGCGCCAGCAGCCCGGGGGGGGGCGTTTGGGACGAGCAGTACTTC. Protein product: CASSPGGGVWDEQYF.

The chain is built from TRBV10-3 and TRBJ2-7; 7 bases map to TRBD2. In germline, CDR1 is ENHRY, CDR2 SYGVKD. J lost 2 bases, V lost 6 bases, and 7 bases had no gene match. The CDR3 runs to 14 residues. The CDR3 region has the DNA TGTGCCATCAGGTCAGGGACTACAACCTACGAGCAGTACTTC. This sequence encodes CAIRSGTTTYEQYF.

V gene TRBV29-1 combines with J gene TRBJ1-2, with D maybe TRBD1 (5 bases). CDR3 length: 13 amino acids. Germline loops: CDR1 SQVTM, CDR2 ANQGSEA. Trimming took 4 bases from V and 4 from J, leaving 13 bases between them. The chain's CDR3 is CSVAGRGGYGYTF. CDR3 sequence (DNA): TGCAGCGTTGCCGGGAGGGGTGGCTATGGCTACACCTTC.

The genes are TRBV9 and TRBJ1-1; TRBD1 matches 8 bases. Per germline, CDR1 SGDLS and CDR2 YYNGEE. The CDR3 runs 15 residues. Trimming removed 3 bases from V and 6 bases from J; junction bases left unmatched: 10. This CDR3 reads CASSASTGGFAEAFF. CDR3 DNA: TGTGCCAGCAGCGCCTCAACAGGGGGGTTCGCTGAAGCTTTCTTT.

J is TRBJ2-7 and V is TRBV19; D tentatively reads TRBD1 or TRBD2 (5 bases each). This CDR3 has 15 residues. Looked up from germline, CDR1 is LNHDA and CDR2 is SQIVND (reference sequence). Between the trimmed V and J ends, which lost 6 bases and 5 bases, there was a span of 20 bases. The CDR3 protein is CASSPPAGTRDEQYF. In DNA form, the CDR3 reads TGTGCCAGTAGCCCCCCAGCCGGGACCCGCGACGAGCAGTACTTC. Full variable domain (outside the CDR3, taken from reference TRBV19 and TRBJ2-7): DGGITQSPKYLFRKEGQNVTLSCEQNLNHDAMYWYRQDPGQGLRLIYYSQIVNDFQKGDIAEGYSVSREKKESFPLTVTSAQKNPTAFYLCASSPPAGTRDEQYFGPGTRLTVT.

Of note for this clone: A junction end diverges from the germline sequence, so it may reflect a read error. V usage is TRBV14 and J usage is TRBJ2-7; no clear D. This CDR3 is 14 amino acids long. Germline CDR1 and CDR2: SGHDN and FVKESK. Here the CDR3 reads CASSQGRSAYEQYF. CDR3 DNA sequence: TGTGCCAGCAGTCAAGGGCGCTCGGCCTACGAGCAGTACTTC.